This TCR beta chain was sequenced during a study of blood T cell repertoires in COVID-19 (dated by TCRdb to 2018 to 2020). In the study overall: Collaborator samples came from the United States, Italy and Spain and covered acute and convalescent phases of COVID-19. The prospective study material was composed of cDNA or gDNA derived from T cells, B-cell-depleted T cells, or PBMCs. The dataset comprised deeply sampled blood TCRbeta repertoires from subjects exposed to, actively infected with, or recovered from COVID-19. The repertoires were released in a freely available public database meant as a resource for research on the immune response to SARS-CoV-2. The samples were drawn from two sources: the first 160 participants of the ongoing ImmuneRACE study, and some 1,300 subjects contributed by 6 global collaborators. Nearly every sample came with metadata listing a de-identified subject ID, COVID-19 status, age in years and sex. Where available, HLA class I and class II types were obtained from metadata supplied by the sample provider rather than from assay-based typing. What the research found in general, with its limitations: The quantity of clinical and demographic metadata differed by source and by participant and was supplied without curation.

Participants in the prospective study were aged 18 to 89 years, lived in 20 to 25 United States geographic areas, and enrolled through a virtual design. In the prospective study, participants were assigned to cohorts based on the clinical history participants reported in a screening survey and a study questionnaire. Recovered participants in ImmuneRACE Cohort 3 were defined by two consecutive negative NP/OP PCR tests, clearance by a healthcare professional, or resolution of symptoms. Each participant in the prospective study had whole blood, serum and a nasopharyngeal or oropharyngeal swab collected by mobile phlebotomists. Additional blood draws and questionnaires over an approximately 2-month period could optionally be provided by prospective study participants. Prospective study blood samples were shipped either frozen or at room temperature before DNA extraction. TCRbeta CDR3 regions were amplified from genomic DNA by means of the immunoSEQ Assay, a bias-controlled multiplex PCR. The authors' pipeline ran thus. The number of nucleated cells in each sample was estimated from the amplification of reference gene primers within the assay. To quantify the absolute abundance of each unique TCRbeta CDR3 rearrangement, sequence reads were collapsed and filtered. For each sample, productive Simpson clonality was calculated as the square root of Simpson's diversity index over productive rearrangements. TCRdb took over this immuneACCESS table, retaining in-frame rearrangements with V and J assigned. Such tables are incomplete; in checked studies, under half of the missing clones stem from an unresolved V gene, and the remainder is unexplained. V, J and clone size are those of that table, while D and trimming were read from the DNA. The sample table lists about 270,000 clones, over 75% of them with a count of one. The top ten constitute under 2.5% of the sample.

As for this clone: This receptor's antigen is unknown. No much larger clone is present one base from it, and per-base qualities are unavailable.

From a lookup of the germline V gene (reference sequence), CDR1 and CDR2 are LNHDA and SQIVND. The CDR3 sequence holds 15 residues, the cysteine and phenylalanine included. Of all the DNA, just the CDR3 is kept, 45 bases in frame from base 1. A distance of 15 bases separates the germline ends of V and J, which lose 5 bases and 5 bases respectively. This receptor was taken from a woman aged 18-30 years who had recovered from COVID-19. The chain couples TRBV19 to TRBJ1-4; no D gene can be assigned with confidence. Sequencing was carried out using PBMCs or T cells enriched from blood (not recorded which). The DNA sequence is TGTGCCAGTAGTCCCCTTCTCGGGAAAAATGAAAAACTGTTTTTT. Its amino acids are CASSPLLGKNEKLFF.